This T cell receptor beta chain was identified in a study of T cells after yellow fever vaccination. Study results and limitations: The secondary response peaked faster, at day 5 versus 15, but was weaker. Only a small proportion of the clonotypes turned up in both the CD4 and the CD8 compartments, likely arising from convergent recombination.

CDR1 and CDR2 (germline): SGHRS, YFSETQ. V shed 6 bases, J shed 0 bases, and the junction held 13 bases outside the gene matches. The CDR3 has 18 residues. Ten or more counts support this clonotype. The antigen remains unidentified. A universal primer site and UMIs were added as TCR cDNA was made by 5'RACE template switching. From the 5' RACE reads, TCRdb called clonotypes with MiXCR, one entry per CDR3 protein. This sample has 110,000 to 150,000 distinct CDR3 sequences, with more than 6.5% found just once. V gene TRBV5-1 combines with J gene TRBJ2-1; 9 bases line up with TRBD1. The origin of this receptor is a man aged 30 to 39 who received the YFV17D yellow fever vaccine. Here the sequenced sample was CD4+ T cells sorted from PBMCs, taken 10 days after the yellow fever booster vaccination. The DNA of the CDR3 is TGCGCCAGCAAAGGGGGACAGGGTGTGTCAAACTCCTACAATGAGCAGTTCTTC. Its translation is CASKGGQGVSNSYNEQFF.